This T cell receptor beta chain was profiled in a study of blood T cell repertoires in COVID-19. Study summary: Sites across the United States, Italy and Spain contributed samples from acute and convalescent COVID-19.

In the authors' methods: From reference gene primer amplification, estimates of nucleated cell counts were derived. Method: immunoSEQ multiplex PCR; TCRdb's copy keeps in-frame clones and lacks some. V and J calls and clone size are copied from that table; D and trimming were computed from the DNA. The table has around 300,000 clones, 80% to 90% seen once. V lost 3 bases, J lost 4 bases, and 14 bases lay in between. The germline V gene has CDR1 MRHNA and CDR2 SNTAGT. This CDR3 spans 15 amino acids. Clinical history reported by participants formed the basis on which cohorts were assigned. Cohort 3 donors counted as recovered after two negative PCRs, clearance, or resolved symptoms.

The TCR comes from a young woman who had recovered from COVID-19. Sequencing input: PBMCs or T cells enriched from blood (not recorded which). The chain links TRBV6-4 to TRBJ2-3; perhaps TRBD2 as D (5 bases). CDR3 DNA sequence: TGTGCCAGCAGTGAAGCCCCCGCGAGGGCAGATACGCAGTATTTT. Encoded protein: CASSEAPARADTQYF.